This TCR beta chain was identified in a study of OX40 agonist ivuxolimab in advanced cancers. A note on the overall study: Ivuxolimab, which targeted the costimulatory receptor OX40 (CD134), was an agonistic, fully human IgG2 monoclonal antibody. Intravenous ivuxolimab was administered to patients every 2 weeks at six dose levels: 0.01, 0.1, 0.3, 1.5, 3 and 10 mg/kg. Among the roughly 50 dose-escalation patients, roughly 20 had hepatocellular carcinoma, around 15 melanoma, 9 renal cell carcinoma and 9 head and neck cancer. In the dose-escalation cohort, 82.7% of patients were male, and the mean age was around 60 years, with a range of 23 to 79. Prior anti-PD-1, anti-PD-L1 or anti-CTLA-4 therapy was permitted, and checkpoint inhibitors had been received by approximately 39% of dose-escalation patients. Partial responses were achieved by three dose-escalation patients, of whom one had hepatocellular carcinoma and two had cutaneous melanoma. The purpose of peripheral TCRbeta sequencing was to test whether ivuxolimab changed TCR sequence diversity and led to clonal T-cell expansion. The paper reports the monotherapy dose-escalation portion (N of about 50 patients) of the phase I ivuxolimab trial.

What the study reported, not specific to this receptor: The antigen specificity of the clonally expanded peripheral T cells was not determined. At doses from 0.1 to 3.0 mg/kg, clonal expansion was seen in both CD4+ and CD8+ blood T cells between baseline and week 6. Low levels of normalized T-cell clonal expansion were also shown by some nonresponding patients. In the 0.1-3.0 mg/kg groups, partial responders were among the patients with the lowest normalized peripheral clonal expansion, particularly in CD8+ T cells. On average, CD8+ T cells showed more expanded clones than CD4+ T cells after ivuxolimab.

After removal of 0 bases from V and 4 bases from J, the junction retains 8 bases not matched to a gene. From a lookup of the germline V gene (reference sequence), CDR1 and CDR2 are LNHNV and YYDKDF. There are 17 amino acids in the CDR3, from cysteine to phenylalanine inclusive. The kept DNA is CDR3 alone, 51 bases in frame from the first base. About this clone itself: What antigen it recognizes has not been identified. Within one base of it there is no much larger clone, and no base qualities were kept.

The trial excluded patients who had a history of autoimmune disease or were on systemic immunosuppression. In every dose cohort, peripheral blood was drawn for TCR sequencing at baseline, cycle 4 day 1, and cycle 7 day 1. Samples were obtained from an open-label, multicenter, first-in-human phase I dose-escalation trial of ivuxolimab. Adults with locally advanced or metastatic head and neck squamous cell, hepatocellular, melanoma or renal cell carcinoma were enrolled in the trial. Before TCR sequencing, CD4+ and CD8+ T cells were separately sorted from peripheral blood. Genomic DNA was extracted from sorted cells for sequencing of the TCRbeta CDR3 region. The immunoSEQ Assay was used for sequencing of TCRbeta CDR3 regions. The table comes from immuneACCESS by way of TCRdb, which keeps in-frame sequences with V and J called. Part of the clones is missing from these tables; in studies checked, under half for an unresolved V gene and the rest for unknown reasons. Recorded for this sample are 55,000 to 75,000 clones; about 90% of them occurred a single time. In total, the top ten clones hold 3.5% to 4.5% of the sample.

The chain is assembled from TRBV15 and TRBJ2-1, and 8 junctional nucleotides match TRBD2. This specimen consisted of CD4+ or CD8+ T cells sorted from blood, obtained in a trial of the OX40 agonist ivuxolimab. This receptor was taken from an adult with an advanced solid tumor such as melanoma, head and neck, liver or kidney cancer. The CDR3 sequence is CATSREPPSGSYNEQFF. Read as DNA, the sequence is TGTGCCACCAGCAGAGAGCCGCCTAGCGGGTCATACAATGAGCAGTTCTTC. The CDR3, completed at both ends by the reference TRBV15 and TRBJ2-1 genes, gives the full variable domain DAMVIQNPRYQVTQFGKPVTLSCSQTLNHNVMYWYQQKSSQAPKLLFHYYDKDFNNEADTPDNFQSRRPNTSFCFLDIRSPGLGDTAMYLCATSREPPSGSYNEQFFGPGTRLTVL.